These 2 T cell receptor beta chains share one sample of origin, sequenced in a study of shared clonotypes between healthy human individuals (dated by TCRdb to 2018 to 2021). The library was made by the immunoSEQ multiplex PCR assay. TCRdb re-hosts the immuneACCESS table, in-frame sequences only. Its copies lack some clones; in the studies checked, an unresolved V gene accounts for under half of them, and the cause for the rest is not known. The sample has around 2.3 million clones on record, approximately 96% of them singletons. The ten top clones hold 0.1% to 0.15% of the sample. Specimen: naive CD4+ T cells sorted from blood. The sample's cell subset or site label is to be understood as: CD45RA+ positively selected. These TCRs come from a man in his late teens or twenties in good health.

For this clone: Additional DNA sequences in this sample encode the identical CDR3. The chain employs TRBV5-1 and TRBJ2-3; possibly TRBD1 for D (5 bases). This CDR3 region has 14 residues. Trimming shortened V by 2 bases and J by 0 bases, and 7 bases separated the two germline ends. CDR1 and CDR2 from the germline V gene are SGHRS and YFSETQ. In DNA, the CDR3 is TGCGCCAGCAGCTTAAGGGGTAGCACAGATACGCAGTATTTT. Amino acids: CASSLRGSTDTQYF.

The chain employs TRBV11-2 and TRBJ1-4; D is uncertain. The germline gives CDR1 SGHAT, CDR2 FQNNGV. Trimming removed 5 bases at V and 8 bases at J, with 6 bases between. This CDR3 has 11 residues. CDR3 bases: TGTGCCAGCAGCCCTAGCGAAAAACTGTTTTTT. It yields the protein CASSPSEKLFF.